This T cell receptor beta chain stems from a study of regulatory T cells in long-lasting Graves disease. Time point denoted: persistent/refractory GD, antithyroid drugs over 5 years with positive TRAb. Following extraction of RNA from PBMCs, that RNA was used to make the TCR library. Study results and limitations: Relative to newly diagnosed Graves' patients, persistent ones had lower TCR diversity. There were preferences for TRBV28, TRBJ1-2 and TRBJ2-5 in persistent disease.

CDR3 length equals 13 residues. The V end lost 3 bases, the J end lost 3 bases, and 8 bases lay between the germline ends. Building the TCR beta libraries relied on iRepertoire HTBI primers, and CDR3 regions underwent Arm-PCR. TCRdb processed the multiplex PCR reads anew with MiXCR; each CDR3 protein has one entry. Counted here are 390,000 or so distinct CDR3 sequences, roughly 25% occurring once; the ten biggest clones make up approximately 28%. This clonotype was picked up many times. The antigen remains unidentified. Material: peripheral blood mononuclear cells (PBMCs), obtained when the disease was refractory, from a patient treated with antithyroid drugs. The chain joins TRBV12-3 or TRBV12-4 to TRBJ1-2, with D tentatively TRBD1 (5 bases). The clonotype was recovered from a woman between 35 and 50 years old with Graves disease. The CDR3 bases are TGTGCCAGCAGTTTGACAGAGTACTATGGCTACACCTTC. This encodes CASSLTEYYGYTF.